This entry concerns a single T cell receptor beta chain. Its specificity is not known. These data come from a study of T cell responses to AZD1222 COVID-19 vaccine. Study details: Researchers grouped second doses given at about 4 or about 12 weeks into one pool. Study results and limitations: Spike as a whole was targeted by vaccine-associated CD4 TCRs, dominant at 160-218 and 743-854.

Trimming stripped 4 bases from V and 7 bases from J, with 10 bases between. The germline gives CDR1 ENHRY, CDR2 SYGVKD. This CDR3 comprises 12 residues. This table comes from immunoSEQ multiplex PCR, and its TCRdb copy is limited to in-frame clones, with some not included. The data show approximately 140,000 clones, roughly 90% seen once. Material: peripheral blood, obtained on day 0 of AZD1222 vaccination. This receptor was identified in an adult in good health. This rearrangement joins TRBV10-3 to TRBJ1-2, with a possible D match to TRBD1 (5 bases). The CDR3 here is CAISAGGGGYTF. In nucleotides, the CDR3 is TGTGCCATCAGTGCGGGGGGAGGTGGCTACACCTTC.